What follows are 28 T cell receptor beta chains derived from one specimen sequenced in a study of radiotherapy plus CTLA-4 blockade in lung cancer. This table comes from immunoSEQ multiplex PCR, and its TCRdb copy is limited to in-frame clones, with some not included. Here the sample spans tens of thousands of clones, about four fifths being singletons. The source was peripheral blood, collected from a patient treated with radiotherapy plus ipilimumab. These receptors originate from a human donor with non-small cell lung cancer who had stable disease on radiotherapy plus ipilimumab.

The CDR3 protein is CASSLGLYRGYEQYF. CDR3 DNA: TGTGCCAGCAGCTTAGGCCTCTACAGGGGCTACGAGCAGTACTTC. V is TRBV11-2 and J is TRBJ2-7; 7 nucleotides align to TRBD1. The ends lost 1 base at V and 3 bases at J; junction bases unmatched: 6. Per the germline V gene, CDR1 is SGHAT and CDR2 is FQNNGV. The CDR3 is made up of 15 amino acids.

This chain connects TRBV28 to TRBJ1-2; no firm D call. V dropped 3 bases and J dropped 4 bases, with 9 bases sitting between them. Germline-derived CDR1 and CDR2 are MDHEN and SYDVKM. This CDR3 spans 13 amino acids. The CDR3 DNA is TGTGCCAGCAGTTTTGGGCAGCGCTATGGCTACACCTTC. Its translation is CASSFGQRYGYTF.

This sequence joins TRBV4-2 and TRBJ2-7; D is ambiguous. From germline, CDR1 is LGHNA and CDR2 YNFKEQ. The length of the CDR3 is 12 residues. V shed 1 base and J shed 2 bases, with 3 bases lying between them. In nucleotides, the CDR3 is TGTGCCAGCAGCCAAGTAGCCTACGAGCAGTACTTC. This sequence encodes CASSQVAYEQYF.

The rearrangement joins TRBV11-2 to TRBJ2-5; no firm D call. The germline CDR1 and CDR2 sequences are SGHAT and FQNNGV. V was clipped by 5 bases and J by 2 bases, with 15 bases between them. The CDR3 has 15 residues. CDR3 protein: CASSGVRRQQETQYF. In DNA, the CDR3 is TGTGCCAGCAGCGGGGTTAGACGGCAGCAAGAGACCCAGTACTTC.

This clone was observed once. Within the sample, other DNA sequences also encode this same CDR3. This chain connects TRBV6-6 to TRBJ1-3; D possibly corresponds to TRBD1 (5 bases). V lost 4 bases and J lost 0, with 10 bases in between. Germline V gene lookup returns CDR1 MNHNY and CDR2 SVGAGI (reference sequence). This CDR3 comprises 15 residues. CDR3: CASSFEGISGNTIYF. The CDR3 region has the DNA TGTGCCAGCAGTTTCGAGGGGATCTCTGGAAACACCATATATTTT.

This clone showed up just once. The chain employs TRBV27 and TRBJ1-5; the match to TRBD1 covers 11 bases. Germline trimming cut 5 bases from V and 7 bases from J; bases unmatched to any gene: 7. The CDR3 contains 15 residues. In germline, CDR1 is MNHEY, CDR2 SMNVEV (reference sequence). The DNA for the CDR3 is TGTGCCAGCAGTAGGACAGGGGGCGCGGGGCAGCCCCAGCATTTT. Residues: CASSRTGGAGQPQHF.

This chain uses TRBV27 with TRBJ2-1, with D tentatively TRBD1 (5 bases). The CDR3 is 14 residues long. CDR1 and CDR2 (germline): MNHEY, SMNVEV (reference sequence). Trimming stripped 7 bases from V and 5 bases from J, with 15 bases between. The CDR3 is CASTPRTGDNEQFF. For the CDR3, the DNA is TGTGCCAGCACCCCCCGCACAGGTGACAATGAGCAGTTCTTC.

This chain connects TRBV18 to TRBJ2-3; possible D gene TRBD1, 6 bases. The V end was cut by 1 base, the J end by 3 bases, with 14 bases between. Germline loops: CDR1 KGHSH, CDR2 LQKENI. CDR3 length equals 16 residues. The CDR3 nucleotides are TGTGCCAGCTCACCACGTAGTGGGGGCCCGACAGATACGCAGTATTTT. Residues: CASSPRSGGPTDTQYF.

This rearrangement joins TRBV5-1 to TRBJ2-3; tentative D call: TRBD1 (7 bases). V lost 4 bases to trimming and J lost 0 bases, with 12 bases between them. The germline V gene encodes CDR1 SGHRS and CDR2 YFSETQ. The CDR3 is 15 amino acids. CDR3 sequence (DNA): TGCGCCAGCAGCGGGGGGACAGTAAGCACAGATACGCAGTATTTT. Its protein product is CASSGGTVSTDTQYF.

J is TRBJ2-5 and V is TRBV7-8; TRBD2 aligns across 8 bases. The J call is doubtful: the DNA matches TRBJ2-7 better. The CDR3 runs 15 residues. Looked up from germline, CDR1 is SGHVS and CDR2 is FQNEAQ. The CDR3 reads CASSLGAGASYEQYF. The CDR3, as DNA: TGTGCCAGCAGCTTAGGAGCGGGGGCCTCCTACGAGCAGTACTTC.

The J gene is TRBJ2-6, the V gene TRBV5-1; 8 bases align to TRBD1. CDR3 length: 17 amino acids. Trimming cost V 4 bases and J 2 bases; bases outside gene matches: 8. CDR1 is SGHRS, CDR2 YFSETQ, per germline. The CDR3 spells CASSRQGASAGANVLTF. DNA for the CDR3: TGCGCCAGCAGCAGGCAGGGGGCTAGCGCTGGGGCCAACGTCCTGACTTTC. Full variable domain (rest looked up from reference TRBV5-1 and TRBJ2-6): KAGVTQTPRYLIKTRGQQVTLSCSPISGHRSVSWYQQTPGQGLQFLFEYFSETQRNKGNFPGRFSGRQFSNSRSEMNVSTLELGDSALYLCASSRQGASAGANVLTFGAGSRLTVL.

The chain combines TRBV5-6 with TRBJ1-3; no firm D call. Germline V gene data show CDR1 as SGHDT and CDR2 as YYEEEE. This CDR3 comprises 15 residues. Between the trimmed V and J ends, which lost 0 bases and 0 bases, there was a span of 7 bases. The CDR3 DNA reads TGTGCCAGCAGCTTGGTCGGGCTCTCTGGAAACACCATATATTTT. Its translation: CASSLVGLSGNTIYF. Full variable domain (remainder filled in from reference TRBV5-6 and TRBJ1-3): DAGVTQSPTHLIKTRGQQVTLRCSPKSGHDTVSWYQQALGQGPQFIFQYYEEEERQRGNFPDRFSGHQFPNYSSELNVNALLLGDSALYLCASSLVGLSGNTIYFGEGSWLTVV.

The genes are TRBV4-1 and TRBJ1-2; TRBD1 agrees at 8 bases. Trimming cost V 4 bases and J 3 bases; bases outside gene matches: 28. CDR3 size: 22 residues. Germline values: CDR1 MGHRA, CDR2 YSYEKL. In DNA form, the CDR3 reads TGCGCCAGCAGCCCTAGCCCAGGGGACAGGCCCAACCTACTCCTCTCCGACTATGGCTACACCTTC. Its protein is CASSPSPGDRPNLLLSDYGYTF.

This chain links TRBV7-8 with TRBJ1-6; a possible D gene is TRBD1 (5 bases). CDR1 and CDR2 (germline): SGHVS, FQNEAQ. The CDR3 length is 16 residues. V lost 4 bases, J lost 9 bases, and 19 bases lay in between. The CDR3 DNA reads TGTGCCAGCAGCTCCTCGATCGGGGCACCGGGTTCACCCCTCCACTTT. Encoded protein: CASSSSIGAPGSPLHF.

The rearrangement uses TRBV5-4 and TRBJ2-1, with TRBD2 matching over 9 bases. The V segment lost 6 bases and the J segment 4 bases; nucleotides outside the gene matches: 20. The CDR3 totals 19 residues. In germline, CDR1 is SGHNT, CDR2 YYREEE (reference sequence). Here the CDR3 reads CASTPQGSGSLRGYNEQFF. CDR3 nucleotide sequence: TGTGCCAGCACCCCACAGGGTAGCGGGAGTCTAAGGGGATACAATGAGCAGTTCTTC.

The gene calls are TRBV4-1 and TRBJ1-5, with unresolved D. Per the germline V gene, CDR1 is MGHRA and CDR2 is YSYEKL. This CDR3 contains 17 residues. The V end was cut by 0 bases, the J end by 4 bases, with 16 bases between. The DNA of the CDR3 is TGCGCCAGCAGCCAAGATTGGGTTGAGCTGGGGAATCAGCCCCAGCATTTT. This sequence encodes CASSQDWVELGNQPQHF.

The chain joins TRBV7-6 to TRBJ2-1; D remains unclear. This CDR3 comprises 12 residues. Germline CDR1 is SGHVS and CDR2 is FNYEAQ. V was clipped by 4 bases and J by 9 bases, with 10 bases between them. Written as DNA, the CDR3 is TGTGCCAGCAGCTCACCCAACGGTGAGCAGTTCTTC. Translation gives CASSSPNGEQFF.

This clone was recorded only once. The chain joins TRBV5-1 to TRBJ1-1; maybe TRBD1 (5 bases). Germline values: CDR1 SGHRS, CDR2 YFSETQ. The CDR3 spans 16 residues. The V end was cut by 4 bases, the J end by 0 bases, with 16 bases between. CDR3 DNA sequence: TGCGCCAGCAGCCGGGAAGGTCAGGGTCTGAACACTGAAGCTTTCTTT. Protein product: CASSREGQGLNTEAFF.

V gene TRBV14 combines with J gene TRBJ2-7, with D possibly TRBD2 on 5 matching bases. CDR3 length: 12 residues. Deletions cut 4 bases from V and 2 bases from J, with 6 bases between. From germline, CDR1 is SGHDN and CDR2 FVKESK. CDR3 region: CASSLLAYEQYF. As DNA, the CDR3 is TGTGCCAGCAGCCTACTAGCCTACGAGCAGTACTTC.

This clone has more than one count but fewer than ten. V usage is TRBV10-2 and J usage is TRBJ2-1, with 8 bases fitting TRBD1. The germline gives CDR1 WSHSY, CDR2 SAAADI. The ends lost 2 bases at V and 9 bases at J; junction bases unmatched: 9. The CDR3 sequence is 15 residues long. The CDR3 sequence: CASSEGTGVSPEQFF. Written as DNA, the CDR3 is TGCGCCAGCAGTGAGGGGACAGGTGTATCACCTGAGCAGTTCTTC.

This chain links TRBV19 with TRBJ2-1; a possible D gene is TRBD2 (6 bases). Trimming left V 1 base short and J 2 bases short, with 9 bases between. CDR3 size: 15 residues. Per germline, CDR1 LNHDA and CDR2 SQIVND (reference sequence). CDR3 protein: CASSIGDLTYNEQFF. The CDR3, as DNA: TGTGCCAGTAGTATAGGGGACTTAACCTACAATGAGCAGTTCTTC. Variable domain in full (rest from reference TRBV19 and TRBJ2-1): DGGITQSPKYLFRKEGQNVTLSCEQNLNHDAMYWYRQDPGQGLRLIYYSQIVNDFQKGDIAEGYSVSREKKESFPLTVTSAQKNPTAFYLCASSIGDLTYNEQFFGPGTRLTVL.

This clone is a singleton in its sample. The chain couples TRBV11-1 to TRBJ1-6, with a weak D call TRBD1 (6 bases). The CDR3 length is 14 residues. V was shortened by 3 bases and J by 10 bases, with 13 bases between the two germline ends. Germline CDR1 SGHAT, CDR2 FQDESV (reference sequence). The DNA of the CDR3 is TGTGCCAGCAGCTTGAACAGGGCGACATCACCCCTCCACTTT. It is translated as CASSLNRATSPLHF.

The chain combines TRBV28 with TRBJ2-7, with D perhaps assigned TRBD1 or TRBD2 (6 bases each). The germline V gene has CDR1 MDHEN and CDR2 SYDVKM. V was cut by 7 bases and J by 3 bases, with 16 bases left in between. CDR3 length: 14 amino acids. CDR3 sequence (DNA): TGTGCCAGCAAAGTTGGGGGGCGAGTCTACGAGCAGTACTTC. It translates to CASKVGGRVYEQYF.

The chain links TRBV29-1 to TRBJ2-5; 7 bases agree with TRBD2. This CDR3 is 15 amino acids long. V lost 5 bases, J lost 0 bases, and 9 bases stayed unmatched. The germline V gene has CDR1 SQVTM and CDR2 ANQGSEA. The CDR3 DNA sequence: TGCAGCGTTTCCCGAGTGGGAGGGTACCAAGAGACCCAGTACTTC. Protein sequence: CSVSRVGGYQETQYF. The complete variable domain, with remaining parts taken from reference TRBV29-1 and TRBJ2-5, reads SAVISQKPSRDICQRGTSLTIQCQVDSQVTMMFWYRQQPGQSLTLIATANQGSEATYESGFVIDKFPISRPNLTFSTLTVSNMSPEDSSIYLCSVSRVGGYQETQYFGPGTRLLVL.

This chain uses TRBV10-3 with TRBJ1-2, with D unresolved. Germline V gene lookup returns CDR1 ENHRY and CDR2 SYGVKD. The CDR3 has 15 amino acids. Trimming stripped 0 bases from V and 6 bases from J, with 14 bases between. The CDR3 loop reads CAISESTTIAHGYTF. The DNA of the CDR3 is TGTGCCATCAGTGAGTCGACCACAATCGCCCATGGCTACACCTTC.

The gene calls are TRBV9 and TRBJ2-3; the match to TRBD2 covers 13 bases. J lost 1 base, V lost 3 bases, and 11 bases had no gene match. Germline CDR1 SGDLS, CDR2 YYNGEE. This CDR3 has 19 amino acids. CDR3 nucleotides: TGTGCCAGCAGCGCACGACTAGCGGGAGGTGGGACGGGCACAGATACGCAGTATTTT. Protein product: CASSARLAGGGTGTDTQYF.

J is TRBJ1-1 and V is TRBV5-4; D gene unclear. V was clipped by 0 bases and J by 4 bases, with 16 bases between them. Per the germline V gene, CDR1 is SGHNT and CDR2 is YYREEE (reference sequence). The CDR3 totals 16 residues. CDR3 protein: CASSLDLPMSTTEAFF. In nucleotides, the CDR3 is TGTGCCAGCAGCTTGGACTTGCCAATGTCTACCACTGAAGCTTTCTTT.

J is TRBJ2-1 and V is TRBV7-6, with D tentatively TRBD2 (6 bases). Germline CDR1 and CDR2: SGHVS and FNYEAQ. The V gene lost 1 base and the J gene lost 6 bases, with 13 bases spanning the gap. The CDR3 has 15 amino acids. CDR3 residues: CASSLGGVIRNEQFF. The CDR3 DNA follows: TGTGCCAGCAGCTTAGGCGGGGTGATCCGCAATGAGCAGTTCTTC.